The 25 T cell receptor beta chains reported below all come from one sample, sequenced in a study of shared T cell receptors in the human thymus. Clones were sequenced by immunoSEQ multiplex PCR, and TCRdb holds only the in-frame ones, with some missing. The sample includes hundreds of thousands of clones, over 75% of them seen just once. These data also featured in a second study, about human thymus T cells.

The sequenced sample consisted of thymocytes. Receptors originate from a boy under three years old with a congenital heart defect.

The chain employs TRBV7-2 and TRBJ2-7, with 8 bases aligning to TRBD2. V lost 2 bases, J lost 7 bases, and 4 bases stayed unmatched. Germline assignment: CDR1 SGHTA and CDR2 FQGNSA. The CDR3 is 13 residues long. CDR3 coding DNA: TGTGCCAGCAGCTTACTACGGGAGGGGGAGCAGTACTTC. It translates to CASSLLREGEQYF.

The genes are TRBV5-1 and TRBJ2-3; D uncertain. This CDR3 has 12 residues. Germline V gene sequence: CDR1 SGHRS, CDR2 YFSETQ. The V gene lost 1 base and the J gene lost 14 bases, with 14 bases spanning the gap. CDR3: CASSLNSQILYF. CDR3 sequence (DNA): TGCGCCAGCAGCTTGAACTCCCAAATACTGTATTTT.

The chain links TRBV18 to TRBJ2-5, with D possibly TRBD1 on 6 matching bases. V lost 5 bases and J 6 bases, leaving 16 bases between the germline ends. CDR3 length equals 14 residues. From germline, CDR1 is KGHSH and CDR2 LQKENI. The CDR3 DNA sequence: TGTGCCAGCTCAGACAGACAGGTTGGGAAGACCCAGTACTTC. This codes for CASSDRQVGKTQYF.

The chain carries TRBV19 and TRBJ2-2, with TRBD2 matching 7 bases. Germline V gene lookup returns CDR1 LNHDA and CDR2 SQIVND (reference sequence). V trimming: 6 bases; J trimming: 6 bases; junction bases outside the gene matches: 7. The CDR3 sequence is 14 residues long. Written as DNA, the CDR3 is TGTGCCAGTAGCGCCGGACTAGACGCCGGGGAGCTGTTTTTT. It encodes CASSAGLDAGELFF. Full variable domain (rest looked up from reference TRBV19 and TRBJ2-2): DGGITQSPKYLFRKEGQNVTLSCEQNLNHDAMYWYRQDPGQGLRLIYYSQIVNDFQKGDIAEGYSVSREKKESFPLTVTSAQKNPTAFYLCASSAGLDAGELFFGEGSRLTVL.

The CDR3 sequence is CASSPLTTGYNEQFF. CDR3 DNA: TGTGCCAGCTCACCTCTTACTACAGGGTACAATGAGCAGTTCTTC. This rearrangement joins TRBV18 to TRBJ2-1; TRBD1 might be the D (6 bases). Germline V gene sequence: CDR1 KGHSH, CDR2 LQKENI. V gave up 3 bases and J gave up 4 bases, with 13 bases separating them. The CDR3 is 15 residues long. Full variable domain (rest looked up from reference TRBV18 and TRBJ2-1): NAGVMQNPRHLVRRRGQEARLRCSPMKGHSHVYWYRQLPEEGLKFMVYLQKENIIDESGMPKERFSAEFPKEGPSILRIQQVVRGDSAAYFCASSPLTTGYNEQFFGPGTRLTVL.

This sequence joins TRBV25-1 and TRBJ2-5, with D hard to call. Trimming removed 0 bases from V and 5 bases from J, with 16 bases in between. CDR1 MGHDK and CDR2 SYGVNS come from the germline V gene. The CDR3 contains 16 residues. The CDR3 is CASSEYGRSQTETQYF. The CDR3 bases are TGTGCCAGCAGTGAATATGGGCGCTCCCAAACGGAGACCCAGTACTTC.

The V and J genes are TRBV9 and TRBJ1-2, with D maybe TRBD1 (6 bases). Between the trimmed V and J ends, which lost 6 bases and 4 bases, there was a span of 19 bases. The CDR3 is made up of 15 amino acids. Germline lookup yields CDR1 SGDLS and CDR2 YYNGEE. CDR3 loop: CASILKGGVFYGYTF. The DNA of the CDR3 is TGTGCCAGCATTCTAAAGGGGGGGGTCTTCTATGGCTACACCTTC.

The V and J genes are TRBV18 and TRBJ1-2; 7 bases are a match to TRBD1. CDR1 is KGHSH, CDR2 LQKENI, per germline. The CDR3 totals 19 residues. The J segment lost 8 bases and the V segment lost 0 bases, leaving 21 bases of the junction unmatched. The CDR3, as DNA: TGTGCCAGCTCACCACCCAACCCGCAGTCCAGGGGGATGGTCTACGGCTACACCTTC. It specifies CASSPPNPQSRGMVYGYTF.

The chain uses TRBV10-2 and TRBJ1-1; 9 bases match TRBD1. The V gene's germline CDR1 is WSHSY and CDR2 SAAADI. Trimming at V came to 4 bases and at J to 0 bases, leaving 15 bases not matched to a gene. This CDR3 spans 19 amino acids. For the CDR3, the DNA is TGCGCCAGCAGTGCCCACCTTCGACAGGGGGTCCCCATGAACACTGAAGCTTTCTTT. It specifies CASSAHLRQGVPMNTEAFF.

CDR3 residues: CASRKPVGGRGDTQYF. The CDR3 coding sequence is TGTGCCAGCAGAAAACCCGTGGGGGGGCGGGGAGATACGCAGTATTTT. The J gene is TRBJ2-3, the V gene TRBV28, with D perhaps TRBD2 (7 bases). The CDR3 contains 16 residues. CDR1 MDHEN and CDR2 SYDVKM come from the germline V gene. Trimming removed 6 bases at V and 5 bases at J, with 21 bases between. The entire variable domain, with the rest obtained from reference TRBV28 and TRBJ2-3, is as follows: DVKVTQSSRYLVKRTGEKVFLECVQDMDHENMFWYRQDPGLGLRLIYFSYDVKMKEKGDIPEGYSVSREKKERFSLILESASTNQTSMYLCASRKPVGGRGDTQYFGPGTRLTVL.

CDR3 bases: TGTGCCAGTAGTCTAAGGGGCATTGATGAAAAACTGTTTTTT. Its translation is CASSLRGIDEKLFF. The J gene is TRBJ1-4, the V gene TRBV19; a weak D match, TRBD1 (5 bases). The ends were cut back, 5 bases at V and 6 bases at J, with 13 bases in the middle. CDR3 size: 14 residues. Per germline, CDR1 LNHDA and CDR2 SQIVND (reference sequence).

The chain uses TRBV9 and TRBJ2-3, with D possibly being TRBD2 (6 bases). The CDR3 is 13 residues long. From germline, CDR1 is SGDLS and CDR2 YYNGEE. V lost 7 bases to trimming and J lost 3 bases, with 12 bases between them. Here the CDR3 DNA reads TGTGCCAGCGGGGGAGCGGGTACAGATACGCAGTATTTT. Amino acids: CASGGAGTDTQYF.

J is TRBJ1-5 and V is TRBV7-9; 8 positions agree with TRBD1. Looked up from germline, CDR1 is SEHNR and CDR2 is FQNEAQ (reference sequence). This CDR3 is built from 15 residues. J lost 0 bases, V lost 6 bases, and 4 bases had no gene match. The CDR3 DNA follows: TGTGCCAGCAGTCCAGGACAGGGTAGCAATCAGCCCCAGCATTTT. Translation gives CASSPGQGSNQPQHF.

This clone turned up a few times. This sequence joins TRBV5-5 and TRBJ1-2; D unclear. The length of the CDR3 is 15 residues. Between the trimmed V and J ends, which lost 0 bases and 2 bases, there was a span of 11 bases. Germline CDR1 SGHKS, CDR2 YYEKEE (reference sequence). In DNA, the CDR3 is TGTGCCAGCAGCTTGGCCGTGGAGGGAAACTATGGCTACACCTTC. Translating gives CASSLAVEGNYGYTF.

The chain uses TRBV6-1 and TRBJ2-7, with 7 bases that match TRBD1. CDR1 is MNHNS and CDR2 is SASEGT in the germline V gene. CDR3 length: 13 amino acids. V dropped 10 bases and J dropped 2; count of bases not matched to a gene: 8. The CDR3 DNA reads TGTGCCATCCAGGACAGGAGAACCTACGAGCAGTACTTC. Its translation is CAIQDRRTYEQYF.

A remark on this clone: Its ends do not fully match the called genes, so a read error is possible. This specimen includes other DNA sequences encoding the same CDR3. V usage is TRBV28 and J usage is TRBJ1-6; 7 bases agree with TRBD1. The CDR3 length is 15 residues. Germline values: CDR1 MDHEN, CDR2 SYDVKM. This chain's CDR3 is CASSRRQGGNSPLHF. CDR3 sequence (DNA): TGTGCCAGCAGCCGCAGACAGGGCGGTAATTCCCCCCTCCACTTT.

The chain employs TRBV29-1 and TRBJ2-4; D is unclear. Trimming shortened V by 5 bases and J by 0 bases, and 11 bases separated the two germline ends. The CDR3 spans 14 residues. The germline CDR1 and CDR2 sequences are SQVTM and ANQGSEA. DNA of the CDR3: TGCAGCGTTCCCAGTGGGCTAGCCAAAAACATTCAGTACTTC. Translation: CSVPSGLAKNIQYF.

This chain links TRBV2 with TRBJ1-5, with 7 bases aligning to TRBD1. This CDR3 has 14 residues. V trimming: 7 bases; J trimming: 5 bases; junction bases outside the gene matches: 8. Germline CDR1 is SNHLY and CDR2 is FYNNEI. CDR3 region: CASNTRGNYQPQHF. CDR3 nucleotide sequence: TGTGCCAGCAATACCAGGGGGAATTATCAGCCCCAGCATTTT.

The chain combines TRBV5-1 with TRBJ2-7; 10 bases line up with TRBD1. J lost 0 bases, V lost 5 bases, and 5 bases had no gene match. Germline lookup yields CDR1 SGHRS and CDR2 YFSETQ. The CDR3 sequence is 15 residues long. The CDR3 sequence: CASREGQGISYEQYF. CDR3 bases: TGCGCCAGCAGGGAGGGACAGGGGATCTCCTACGAGCAGTACTTC.

The chain couples TRBV12-5 to TRBJ2-2, with D unclear. The CDR3 length is 17 residues. The germline CDR1 and CDR2 sequences are LGHNT and FRNRAP. Trimming took 0 bases from V and 1 from J, leaving 12 bases between them. The CDR3 DNA sequence: TGTGCTAGTGGTTTGGTAGTAGGAGAGAAGAACACCGGGGAGCTGTTTTTT. Translation gives CASGLVVGEKNTGELFF.

In nucleotides, the CDR3 is TGTGCCAGCAGCCCAGGGCCCGAGGGGACTAAAGAGACCCAGTACTTC. Translated: CASSPGPEGTKETQYF. The rearrangement joins TRBV7-2 to TRBJ2-5; the match to TRBD2 covers 7 bases. The CDR3 runs to 16 residues. The V segment lost 5 bases and the J segment 3 bases; nucleotides outside the gene matches: 12. The germline V gene has CDR1 SGHTA and CDR2 FQGNSA.

The J gene is TRBJ1-5, the V gene TRBV28, with TRBD1 matching 8 bases. With 4 bases clipped from V and 4 bases from J, the junction kept 0 bases outside the gene matches. Looked up from germline, CDR1 is MDHEN and CDR2 is SYDVKM. The CDR3 contains 13 residues. The CDR3 sequence is CASSWTGNQPQHF. DNA for the CDR3: TGTGCCAGCAGTTGGACAGGGAATCAGCCCCAGCATTTT. The entire variable domain, with the rest obtained from reference TRBV28 and TRBJ1-5, is as follows: DVKVTQSSRYLVKRTGEKVFLECVQDMDHENMFWYRQDPGLGLRLIYFSYDVKMKEKGDIPEGYSVSREKKERFSLILESASTNQTSMYLCASSWTGNQPQHFGDGTRLSIL.

This chain links TRBV18 with TRBJ2-7; the match to TRBD2 covers 11 bases. Germline V gives CDR1 KGHSH, CDR2 LQKENI. The junction had 7 bases not matched to a gene; V was cut back by 2 bases and J by 4 bases. The CDR3 totals 16 residues. The CDR3 spells CASSPFSGGAVYEQYF. The CDR3 DNA is TGTGCCAGCTCACCATTTAGCGGGGGGGCCGTATACGAGCAGTACTTC.

V and J are TRBV2 and TRBJ2-2; TRBD2 matches 7 bases. The germline V gene encodes CDR1 SNHLY and CDR2 FYNNEI. This CDR3 contains 14 residues. Trimming at V came to 4 bases and at J to 6 bases, leaving 5 bases not matched to a gene. As DNA, the CDR3 is TGTGCCAGCAGTGCGGGAGGACTAGCCGGGGAGCTGTTTTTT. Translated: CASSAGGLAGELFF.

The count of this clone is one. The rearrangement uses TRBV11-2 and TRBJ1-3; D possibly corresponds to TRBD1 (5 bases). The CDR3 totals 16 residues. The V gene's germline CDR1 is SGHAT and CDR2 FQNNGV. The ends were cut back, 4 bases at V and 0 bases at J, with 13 bases in the middle. In DNA, the CDR3 is TGTGCCAGCAGCTCGGGGGGGGTGAGCTCTGGAAACACCATATATTTT. It is translated as CASSSGGVSSGNTIYF.